Sequencing of this TCR beta chain was carried out in a study of vaccination effects on CD4 cells after COVID-19. As concerns this clone: Its antigen is not identified.

Looked up from germline, CDR1 is SGHRS and CDR2 is YFSETQ. The CDR3 has 13 amino acids. Trimming stripped 0 bases from V and 5 bases from J, with 5 bases between. Study findings and constraints: Substantial clonal contraction characterized both infection- and vaccine-induced clones late after vaccination.

Antigen-specific CD4+ T cells were expanded (with viral peptide pools) by the ViraFEST assay ahead of sequencing. Having been cultured for 9 to 11 days, the cells underwent CD4+ T cell isolation. All vaccine recipients tested negative for nucleocapsid antibodies and had never contracted SARS-CoV-2 infection. In culture with approximately 9.5 IU/ml IL-2 and about 10 ug/ml peptides, PBMC were grown at a few million per well. Assay used: immunoSEQ multiplex PCR; TCRdb lists only in-frame clones, some missing. The sample yields 20,000 to 30,000 clones, around 71% seen once. The sample here was CD4+ T cells from PBMCs cultured with HCoV-OC43 spike peptides, taken before COVID-19 vaccination. The sample's subset: HCoV-OC43 spike overlapping peptide pool stimulation. J is TRBJ1-4 and V is TRBV5-1; no definite D call. The clonotype comes from a human donor who received a COVID-19 vaccine. CDR3 loop: CASSLGGNEKLFF. CDR3 bases: TGCGCCAGCAGCTTGGGAGGAAATGAAAAACTGTTTTTT.